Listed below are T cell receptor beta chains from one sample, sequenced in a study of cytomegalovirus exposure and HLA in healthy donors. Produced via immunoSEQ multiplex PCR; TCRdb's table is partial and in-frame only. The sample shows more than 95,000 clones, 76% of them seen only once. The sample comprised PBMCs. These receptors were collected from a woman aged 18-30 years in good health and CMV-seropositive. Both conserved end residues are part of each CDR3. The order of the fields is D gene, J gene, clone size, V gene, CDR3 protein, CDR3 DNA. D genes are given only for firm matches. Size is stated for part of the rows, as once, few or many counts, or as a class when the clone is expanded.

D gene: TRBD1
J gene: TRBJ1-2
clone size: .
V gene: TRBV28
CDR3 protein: CASSPPGQGAFDGYTF
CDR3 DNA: TGTGCCAGCAGTCCCCCGGGACAGGGGGCGTTCGATGGCTACACCTTC

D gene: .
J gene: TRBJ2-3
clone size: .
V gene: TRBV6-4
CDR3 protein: CATRIGSGDTDTQYF
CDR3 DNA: TGTGCCACCCGTATTGGTAGCGGAGACACAGATACGCAGTATTTT

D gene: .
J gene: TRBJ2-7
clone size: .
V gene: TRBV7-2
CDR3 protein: CASRDDRYEQYF
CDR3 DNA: TGTGCCAGCAGGGATGACAGATACGAGCAGTACTTC

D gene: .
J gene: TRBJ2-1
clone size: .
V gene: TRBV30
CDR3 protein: CAWSPSGSLGWRGEQFF
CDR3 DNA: TGTGCCTGGAGTCCGTCCGGGAGTCTAGGGTGGAGGGGTGAGCAGTTCTTC

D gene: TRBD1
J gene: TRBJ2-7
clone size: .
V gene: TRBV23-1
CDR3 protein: CASSHVDREGGYEQYF
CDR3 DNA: TGCGCCAGCAGTCACGTCGACAGGGAAGGGGGCTACGAGCAGTACTTC

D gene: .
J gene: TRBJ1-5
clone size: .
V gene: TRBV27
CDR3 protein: CASSLSWGGQPQHF
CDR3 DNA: TGTGCCAGCAGTTTATCATGGGGAGGCCAGCCCCAGCATTTT

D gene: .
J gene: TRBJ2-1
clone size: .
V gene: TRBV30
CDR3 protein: CAWSGTWAGEQFF
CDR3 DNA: TGTGCCTGGAGTGGTACGTGGGCGGGAGAGCAGTTCTTC

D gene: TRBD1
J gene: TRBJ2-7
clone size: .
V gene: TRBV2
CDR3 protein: CATYRDRVYEQYF
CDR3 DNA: TGTGCCACCTACCGGGACAGGGTCTACGAGCAGTACTTC

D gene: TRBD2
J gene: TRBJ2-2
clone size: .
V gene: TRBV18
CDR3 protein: CASSPFRGSVAGELFF
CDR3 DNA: TGTGCCAGCTCACCATTTCGCGGGAGTGTCGCCGGGGAGCTGTTTTTT

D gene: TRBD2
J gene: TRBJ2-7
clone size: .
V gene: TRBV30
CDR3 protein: CAWSAGGLADTNYEQYF
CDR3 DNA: TGTGCCTGGAGCGCCGGGGGACTAGCGGATACCAACTACGAGCAGTACTTC

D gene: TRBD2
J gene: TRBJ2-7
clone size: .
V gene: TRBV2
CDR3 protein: CASLAGVISYEQYF
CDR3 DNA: TGTGCCAGCCTAGCGGGAGTAATCTCCTACGAGCAGTACTTC

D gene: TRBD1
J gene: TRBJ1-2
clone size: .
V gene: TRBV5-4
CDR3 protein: CASSAGDSPWGYTF
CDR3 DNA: TGTGCCAGCAGCGCAGGGGACAGTCCATGGGGCTACACCTTC

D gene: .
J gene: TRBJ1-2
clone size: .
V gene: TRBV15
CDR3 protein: CATSPRGSDGYTF
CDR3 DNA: TGTGCCACCAGCCCCCGAGGATCCGATGGCTACACCTTC

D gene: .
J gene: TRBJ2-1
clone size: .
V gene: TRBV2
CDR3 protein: CASSITGAGGNEQFF
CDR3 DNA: TGTGCCAGCTCCATAACAGGGGCCGGAGGGAACGAGCAGTTCTTC

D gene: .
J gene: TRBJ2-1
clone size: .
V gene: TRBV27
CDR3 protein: CASSKDWAGYNEQFF
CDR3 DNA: TGTGCCAGCAGTAAGGACTGGGCGGGATACAATGAGCAGTTCTTC

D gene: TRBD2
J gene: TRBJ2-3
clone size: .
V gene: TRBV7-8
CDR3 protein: CASSLGLAGVTDTQYF
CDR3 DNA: TGTGCCAGCAGCCTAGGACTAGCGGGAGTCACAGATACGCAGTATTTT

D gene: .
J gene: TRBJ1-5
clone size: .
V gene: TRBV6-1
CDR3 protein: CASSEYGVSNQPQHF
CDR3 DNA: TGTGCCAGCAGTGAATACGGGGTTAGCAATCAGCCCCAGCATTTT

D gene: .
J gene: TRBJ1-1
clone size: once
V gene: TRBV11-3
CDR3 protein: CASSPYGALNTEAFF
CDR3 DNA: TGTGCCAGCAGCCCGTACGGAGCCTTGAACACTGAAGCTTTCTTT

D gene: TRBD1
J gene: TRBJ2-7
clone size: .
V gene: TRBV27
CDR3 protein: CASSTPGQGFYEQYF
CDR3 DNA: TGTGCCAGCAGTACCCCGGGACAGGGTTTTTACGAGCAGTACTTC

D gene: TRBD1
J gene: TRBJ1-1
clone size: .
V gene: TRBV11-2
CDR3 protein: CASSLGRDRATEAFF
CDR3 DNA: TGTGCCAGCAGCTTAGGCCGGGACAGGGCCACTGAAGCTTTCTTT

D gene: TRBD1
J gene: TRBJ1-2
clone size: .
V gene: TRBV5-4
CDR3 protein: CASRTGGQYGYTF
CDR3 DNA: TGTGCCAGCAGAACAGGGGGCCAGTATGGCTACACCTTC

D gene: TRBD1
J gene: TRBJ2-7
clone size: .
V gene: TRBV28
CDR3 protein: CASSLAGTDFEQYF
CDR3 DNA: TGTGCCAGCAGTTTAGCCGGGACAGATTTCGAGCAGTACTTC

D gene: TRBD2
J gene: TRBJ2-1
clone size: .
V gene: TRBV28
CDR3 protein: CASSFLLAGVNEQFF
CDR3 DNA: TGTGCCAGCAGTTTTTTACTAGCGGGAGTTAATGAGCAGTTCTTC

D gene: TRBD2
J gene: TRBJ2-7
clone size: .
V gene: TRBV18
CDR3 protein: CASSPGSGTREQYF
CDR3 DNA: TGTGCCAGCTCACCAGGTAGCGGGACCCGCGAGCAGTACTTC

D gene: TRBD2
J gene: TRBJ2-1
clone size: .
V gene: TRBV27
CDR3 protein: CASRTSGSYNEQFF
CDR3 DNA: TGTGCCAGCAGAACTAGCGGGAGTTACAATGAGCAGTTCTTC

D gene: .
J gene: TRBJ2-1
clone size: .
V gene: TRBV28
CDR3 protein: CASSLPGEAYNEQFF
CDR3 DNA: TGTGCCAGCAGTTTACCGGGAGAAGCCTACAATGAGCAGTTCTTC

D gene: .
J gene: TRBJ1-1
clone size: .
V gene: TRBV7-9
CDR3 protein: CASSLDFVGENTEAFF
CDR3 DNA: TGTGCCAGCAGCTTAGATTTCGTAGGGGAAAACACTGAAGCTTTCTTT

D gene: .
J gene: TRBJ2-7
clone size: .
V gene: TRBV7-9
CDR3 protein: CASSLLAGTYEQYF
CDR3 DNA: TGTGCCAGCAGCTTACTCGCAGGTACCTACGAGCAGTACTTC

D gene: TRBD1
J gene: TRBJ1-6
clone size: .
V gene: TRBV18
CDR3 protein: CASSHTGQGKNSPLHF
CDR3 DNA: TGTGCCAGCTCACACACGGGACAGGGTAAAAATTCACCCCTCCACTTT

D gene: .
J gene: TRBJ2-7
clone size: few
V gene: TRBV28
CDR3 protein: CASSGDNYEQYF
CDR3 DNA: TGTGCCAGCAGCGGGGACAATTACGAGCAGTACTTC

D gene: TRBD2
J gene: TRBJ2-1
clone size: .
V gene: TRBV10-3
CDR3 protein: CATGTSGNNEQFF
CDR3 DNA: TGTGCCACCGGGACTAGCGGTAACAATGAGCAGTTCTTC

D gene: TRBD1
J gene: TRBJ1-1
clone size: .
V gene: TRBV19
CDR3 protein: CASGRGQGDPEAFF
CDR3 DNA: TGTGCCAGTGGGAGGGGACAGGGCGACCCTGAAGCTTTCTTT

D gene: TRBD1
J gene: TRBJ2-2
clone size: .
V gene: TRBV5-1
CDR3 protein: CASSLGQGSNTGELFF
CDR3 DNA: TGCGCCAGCAGCTTGGGACAGGGGAGTAACACCGGGGAGCTGTTTTTT

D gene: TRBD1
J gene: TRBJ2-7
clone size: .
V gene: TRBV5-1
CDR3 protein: CASSTTGAVSYEQYF
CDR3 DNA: TGCGCCAGCAGTACGACAGGGGCTGTATCCTACGAGCAGTACTTC

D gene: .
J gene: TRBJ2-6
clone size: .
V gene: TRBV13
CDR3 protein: CASSPGYGAGANVLTF
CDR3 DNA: TGTGCCAGCAGCCCTGGGTACGGGGCTGGGGCCAACGTCCTGACTTTC

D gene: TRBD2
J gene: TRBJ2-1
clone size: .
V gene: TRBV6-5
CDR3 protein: CASSPVAGGEQFF
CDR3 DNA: TGTGCCAGCAGTCCGGTAGCGGGAGGTGAGCAGTTCTTC

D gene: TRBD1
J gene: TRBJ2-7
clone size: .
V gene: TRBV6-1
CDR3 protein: CASSLTGVGEQYF
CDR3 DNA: TGTGCCAGTAGCCTGACAGGGGTCGGCGAGCAGTACTTC

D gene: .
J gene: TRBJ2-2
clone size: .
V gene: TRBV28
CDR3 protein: CASKGEASAYTGELFF
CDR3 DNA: TGTGCCAGCAAGGGGGAAGCGAGCGCGTACACCGGGGAGCTGTTTTTT

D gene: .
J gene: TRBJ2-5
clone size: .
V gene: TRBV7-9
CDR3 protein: CASSLGQIPQETQYF
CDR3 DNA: TGTGCCAGCAGCTTAGGCCAGATACCCCAAGAGACCCAGTACTTC

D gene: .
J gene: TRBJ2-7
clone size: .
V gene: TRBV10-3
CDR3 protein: CAISGGPQGGYEQYF
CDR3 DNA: TGTGCCATCAGTGGTGGGCCCCAAGGGGGTTACGAGCAGTACTTC

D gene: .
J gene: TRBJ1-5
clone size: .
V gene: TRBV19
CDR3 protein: CASIGSYNQPQHF
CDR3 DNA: TGTGCCAGTATAGGGAGTTACAATCAGCCCCAGCATTTT

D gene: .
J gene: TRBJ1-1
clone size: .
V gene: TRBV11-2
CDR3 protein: CASSPGHGNTEAFF
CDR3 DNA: TGTGCCAGCAGCCCAGGACACGGAAACACTGAAGCTTTCTTT

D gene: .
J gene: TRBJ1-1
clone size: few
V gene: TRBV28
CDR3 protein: CASSFTGMNTEAFF
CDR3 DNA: TGTGCCAGCAGTTTTACGGGGATGAACACTGAAGCTTTCTTT

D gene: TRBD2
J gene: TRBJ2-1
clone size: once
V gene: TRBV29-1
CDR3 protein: CSVVWIAGGWVDEQFF
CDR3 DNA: TGCAGCGTCGTTTGGATCGCGGGAGGTTGGGTCGATGAGCAGTTCTTC

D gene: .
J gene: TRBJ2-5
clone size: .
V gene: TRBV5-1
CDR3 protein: CASTPRGSWLETQYF
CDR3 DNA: TGCGCCAGCACCCCTAGGGGATCCTGGTTGGAGACCCAGTACTTC

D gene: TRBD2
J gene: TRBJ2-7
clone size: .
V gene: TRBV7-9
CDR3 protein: CASSLDSGLAGEQYF
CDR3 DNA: TGTGCCAGCAGCTTAGATTCGGGGCTAGCGGGTGAGCAGTACTTC

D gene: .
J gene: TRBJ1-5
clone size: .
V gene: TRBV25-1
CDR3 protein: CASSETGNSNQPQHF
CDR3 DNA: TGTGCCAGCAGTGAAACAGGGAATAGCAATCAGCCCCAGCATTTT

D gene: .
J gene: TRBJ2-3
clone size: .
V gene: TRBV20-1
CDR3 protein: CSALGVETQYF
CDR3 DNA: TGCAGTGCCTTAGGGGTAGAAACGCAGTATTTT

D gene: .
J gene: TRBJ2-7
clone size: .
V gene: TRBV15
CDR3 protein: CATRDSYEQYF
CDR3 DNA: TGTGCCACCAGGGACTCCTACGAGCAGTACTTC

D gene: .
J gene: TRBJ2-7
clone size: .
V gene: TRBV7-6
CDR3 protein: CASSFGDAGTLHEQYF
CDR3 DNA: TGTGCCAGCAGCTTTGGAGATGCCGGGACTCTCCACGAGCAGTACTTC

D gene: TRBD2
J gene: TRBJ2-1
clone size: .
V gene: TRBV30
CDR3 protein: CAWSAGLAGANEQFF
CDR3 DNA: TGTGCCTGGAGTGCCGGACTAGCGGGAGCCAATGAGCAGTTCTTC

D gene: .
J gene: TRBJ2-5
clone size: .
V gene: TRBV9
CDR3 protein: CASSARPGLVVQETQYF
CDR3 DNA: TGTGCCAGCAGCGCCAGACCGGGACTTGTCGTTCAAGAGACCCAGTACTTC

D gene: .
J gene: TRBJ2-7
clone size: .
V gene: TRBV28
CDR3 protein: CASSFLGRTYEQYF
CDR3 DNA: TGTGCCAGCAGTTTCCTTGGGCGTACCTACGAGCAGTACTTC

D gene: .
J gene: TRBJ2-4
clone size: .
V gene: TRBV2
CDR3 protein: CASRSDRLLAKNIQYF
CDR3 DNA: TGTGCCAGCAGGTCTGACAGATTACTAGCCAAAAACATTCAGTACTTC

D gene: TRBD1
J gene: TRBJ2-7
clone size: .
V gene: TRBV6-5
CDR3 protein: CASSSTGLLYEQYF
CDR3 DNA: TGTGCCAGCAGCTCGACAGGGCTCCTCTACGAGCAGTACTTC